These 16 T cell receptor beta chains were all obtained from the same sample, sequenced in a study of T cell responses to AZD1222 COVID-19 vaccine (dated by TCRdb to about 2021). Library prep was done by the immunoSEQ multiplex PCR assay. Drawn from immuneACCESS, this table holds only the in-frame rearrangements with V and J called that TCRdb kept. Clones are partly lost; checked studies trace under half to an unresolved V gene and leave the rest unexplained. In all, the sample holds under 150,000 clones, and roughly 92% of those were seen once. Of the sample, around 1.6% falls within the top ten clones. The time point tag for this specimen amounts to: about 28 days (+/-7) after the second vaccine dose. Source: peripheral blood, taken 28 days after the second AZD1222 dose. Receptors originate from an adult who received the AZD1222 COVID-19 vaccine.

The V and J genes are TRBV9 and TRBJ2-1; possible D gene TRBD2, 6 bases. This CDR3 comprises 14 residues. Trimming cost V 3 bases and J 8 bases, with 15 bases left between them. The germline V gene encodes CDR1 SGDLS and CDR2 YYNGEE. CDR3 DNA: TGTGCCAGCAGCGCGGGACTCCCCAGGGATGAGCAGTTCTTC. Translating gives CASSAGLPRDEQFF.

V is TRBV30 and J is TRBJ2-1; TRBD2 aligns across 8 bases. Germline V gene sequence: CDR1 GTSNPN, CDR2 SVGIG (reference sequence). The junction had 0 bases not matched to a gene; V was cut back by 3 bases and J by 8 bases. The CDR3 contains 11 residues. The CDR3 nucleotides read TGTGCCTGGAGGACTAGCGATGAGCAGTTCTTC. Translating it yields CAWRTSDEQFF.

Comments on this clone: At one of its ends the junction is not consistent with the germline gene, which may arise from a read error. The chain uses TRBV20-1 and TRBJ1-6; TRBD1 is a possible D gene (6 bases). The length of the CDR3 is 10 residues. Germline V gene data show CDR1 as DFQATT and CDR2 as SNEGSKA (reference sequence). The CDR3 sequence: CARGNSPLHF. The CDR3 DNA follows: TGTGCCAGGGGTAATTCACCCCTCCACTTT.

The CDR3 region is CASSSRETQYF. In DNA form, the CDR3 reads TGTGCCAGCAGCTCCAGGGAGACCCAGTACTTC. V and J are TRBV7-6 and TRBJ2-5; no clear D gene. V was pared by 4 bases and J by 5 bases, with 5 bases between. This CDR3 comprises 11 residues. Germline CDR1 and CDR2: SGHVS and FNYEAQ.

The chain employs TRBV11-2 and TRBJ2-7; tentatively, D is TRBD1 or TRBD2 (5 bases each). The CDR3 contains 17 residues. Germline V CDR1 and CDR2: SGHAT, FQNNGV. Trimming left V 5 bases short and J 2 bases short, with 22 bases between. The CDR3 loop reads CASSPLNRGRTTYEQYF. The CDR3 nucleotides are TGTGCCAGCAGCCCCCTAAATAGGGGACGAACCACCTACGAGCAGTACTTC.

The rearrangement uses TRBV3-1 (or the pseudogene TRBV3-2) and TRBJ2-7; 9 bases line up with TRBD2. This CDR3 has 15 amino acids. The V and J ends lost 2 bases and 3 bases, in that order; junction bases with no gene match: 5. Germline loops: CDR1 LGHDT, CDR2 YNNKEL (reference sequence). For the CDR3, the DNA is TGTGCCAGCAGCCAAATGGCGGGAGGGTACTACGAGCAGTACTTC. As protein: CASSQMAGGYYEQYF.

A remark on this clone: This sample includes further DNA sequences coding for the same CDR3. The chain carries TRBV27 and TRBJ2-3; 8 nucleotides line up with TRBD1. The length of the CDR3 is 15 residues. V lost 2 bases, J lost 1 base, and 2 bases stayed unmatched. Germline V gives CDR1 MNHEY, CDR2 SMNVEV (reference sequence). The CDR3 bases are TGTGCCAGCAGTTTACAGGGGGCGGGCACAGATACGCAGTATTTT. Translated, it gives CASSLQGAGTDTQYF.

V is TRBV7-9 and J is TRBJ1-1; D is perhaps TRBD1 (5 bases). CDR3 length equals 13 residues. Germline lookup yields CDR1 SEHNR and CDR2 FQNEAQ (reference sequence). V dropped 3 bases and J dropped 3 bases, with 8 bases sitting between them. DNA for the CDR3: TGTGCCAGCAGCTTGGGGGGTGACACTGAAGCTTTCTTT. Protein: CASSLGGDTEAFF.

The rearrangement uses TRBV7-9 and TRBJ1-2; the match to TRBD1 covers 10 bases. Trimming removed 0 bases from V and 7 bases from J; junction bases left unmatched: 2. Per the germline V gene, CDR1 is SEHNR and CDR2 is FQNEAQ (reference sequence). The CDR3 length is 14 residues. In nucleotides, the CDR3 is TGTGCCAGCAGCTTAGCGGGACAGGGGCCTGGCTACACCTTC. Protein sequence: CASSLAGQGPGYTF.

The V gene is TRBV30, the J gene TRBJ2-2; D is undetermined. V was clipped by 2 bases and J by 0 bases, with 4 bases between them. The CDR3 covers 13 residues. The germline CDR1 and CDR2 sequences are GTSNPN and SVGIG (reference sequence). This chain's CDR3 is CAWSSSNTGELFF. The CDR3, as DNA: TGTGCCTGGAGTAGTTCGAACACCGGGGAGCTGTTTTTT. Combining the CDR3 with reference TRBV30 and TRBJ2-2 gives the whole variable domain SQTIHQWPATLVQPVGSPLSLECTVEGTSNPNLYWYRQAAGRGLQLLFYSVGIGQISSEVPQNLSASRPQDRQFILSSKKLLLSDSGFYLCAWSSSNTGELFFGEGSRLTVL.

The gene calls are TRBV24-1 and TRBJ1-5; tentatively, D is TRBD1 (5 bases). The length of the CDR3 is 16 residues. The V end was cut by 8 bases, the J end by 0 bases, with 16 bases between. Germline assignment: CDR1 KGHDR and CDR2 SFDVKD. For the CDR3, the DNA is TGTGCCACCATGGACATCTCGTCTCATAGCAATCAGCCCCAGCATTTT. The encoded protein is CATMDISSHSNQPQHF.

The chain combines TRBV7-9 with TRBJ1-1; possible D gene TRBD1, 5 bases. V lost 0 bases and J lost 11, with 16 bases in between. Per germline, CDR1 SEHNR and CDR2 FQNEAQ (reference sequence). CDR3 length equals 14 residues. The CDR3 loop reads CASSLAPGAKGAFF. CDR3 DNA: TGTGCCAGCAGCTTAGCGCCTGGGGCTAAAGGGGCTTTCTTT.

This clone was seen a single time. The CDR3 here is CAISESPGVEVGAKNIQYF. The CDR3 DNA follows: TGTGCCATCAGTGAGTCCCCAGGGGTTGAGGTGGGAGCCAAAAACATTCAGTACTTC. The chain has TRBV10-3 and TRBJ2-4; possible D gene TRBD1, 6 bases. The CDR3 loop spans 19 amino acids. Looked up from germline, CDR1 is ENHRY and CDR2 is SYGVKD. Between the trimmed V and J ends, which lost 0 bases and 0 bases, there was a span of 18 bases.

This clone was detected only once. The genes are TRBV18 and TRBJ2-1; D is ambiguous. This CDR3 has 16 residues. Trimming removed 2 bases at V and 0 bases at J, with 11 bases between. In germline, CDR1 is KGHSH, CDR2 LQKENI. The CDR3 spells CASSPYGQGSYNEQFF. In DNA, the CDR3 is TGTGCCAGCTCACCATACGGGCAAGGCTCCTACAATGAGCAGTTCTTC.

V usage is TRBV11-1 and J usage is TRBJ2-7; D may be TRBD1 (6 bases). The CDR3 loop spans 15 amino acids. The V end was cut by 5 bases, the J end by 2 bases, with 16 bases between. Germline V CDR1 and CDR2: SGHAT, FQDESV (reference sequence). The DNA of the CDR3 is TGTGCCAGCAGCGTAGGAGGCTCAGGGGCCTACGAGCAGTACTTC. It translates to CASSVGGSGAYEQYF.

The chain joins TRBV19 to TRBJ2-7, with 9 bases lining up with TRBD1. The V gene end was trimmed by 9 bases and the J gene end by 6 bases; junction bases not matched to a gene: 18. The CDR3 covers 16 residues. Germline CDR1 is LNHDA and CDR2 is SQIVND (reference sequence). In DNA form, the CDR3 reads TGTGCCAGCCGAGGCCAACCGGGACAGGGTATGAGCGAGCAGTACTTC. This gives the protein CASRGQPGQGMSEQYF.